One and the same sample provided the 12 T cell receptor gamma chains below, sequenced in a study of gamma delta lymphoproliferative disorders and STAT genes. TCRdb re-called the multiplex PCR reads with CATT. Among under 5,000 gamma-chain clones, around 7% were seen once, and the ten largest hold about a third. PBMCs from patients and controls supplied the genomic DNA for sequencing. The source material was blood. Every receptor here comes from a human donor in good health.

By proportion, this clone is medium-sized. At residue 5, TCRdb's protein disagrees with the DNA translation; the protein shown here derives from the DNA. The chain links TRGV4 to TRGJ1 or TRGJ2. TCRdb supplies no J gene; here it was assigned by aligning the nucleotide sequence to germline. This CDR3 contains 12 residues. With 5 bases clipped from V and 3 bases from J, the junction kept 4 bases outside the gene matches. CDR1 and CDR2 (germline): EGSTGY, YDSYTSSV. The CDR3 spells CATWVLYYKKLF. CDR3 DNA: TGTGCCACCTGGGTTCTTTATTATAAGAAACTCTTT.

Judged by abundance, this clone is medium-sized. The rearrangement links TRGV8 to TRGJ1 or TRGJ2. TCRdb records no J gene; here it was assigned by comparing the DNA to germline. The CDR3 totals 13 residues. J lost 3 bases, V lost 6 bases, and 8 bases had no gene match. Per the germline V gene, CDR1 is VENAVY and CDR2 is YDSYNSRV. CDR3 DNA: TGTGCCACCTGGAAGTTTATTTATTATAAGAAACTCTTT. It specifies CATWKFIYYKKLF.

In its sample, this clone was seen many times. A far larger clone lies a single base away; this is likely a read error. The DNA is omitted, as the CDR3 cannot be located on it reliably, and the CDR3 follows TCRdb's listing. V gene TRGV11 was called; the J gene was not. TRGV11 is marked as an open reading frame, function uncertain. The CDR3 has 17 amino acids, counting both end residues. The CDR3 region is CTTVPVRSSQGGFKKLF.

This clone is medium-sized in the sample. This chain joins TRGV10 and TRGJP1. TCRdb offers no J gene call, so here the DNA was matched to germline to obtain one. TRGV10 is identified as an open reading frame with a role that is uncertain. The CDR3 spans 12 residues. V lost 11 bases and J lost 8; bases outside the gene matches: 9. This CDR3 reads CAALTEGWFKIF. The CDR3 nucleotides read TGTGCTGCGCTAACTGAGGGTTGGTTCAAGATATTT.

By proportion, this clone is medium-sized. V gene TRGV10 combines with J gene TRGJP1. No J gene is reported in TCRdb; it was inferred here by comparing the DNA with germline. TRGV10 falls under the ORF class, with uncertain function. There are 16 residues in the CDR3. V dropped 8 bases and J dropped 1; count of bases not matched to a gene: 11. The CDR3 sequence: CAAWDGAGTTGWFKIF. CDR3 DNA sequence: TGTGCTGCGTGGGATGGGGCGGGTACCACTGGTTGGTTCAAGATATTT.

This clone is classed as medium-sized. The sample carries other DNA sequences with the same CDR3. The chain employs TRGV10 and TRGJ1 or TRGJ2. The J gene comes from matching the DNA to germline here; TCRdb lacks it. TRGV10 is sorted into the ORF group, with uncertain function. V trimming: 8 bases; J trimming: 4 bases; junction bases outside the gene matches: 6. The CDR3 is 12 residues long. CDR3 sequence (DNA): TGTGCTGCGTGGGATTACTATTATAAGAAACTCTTT. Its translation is CAAWDYYYKKLF.

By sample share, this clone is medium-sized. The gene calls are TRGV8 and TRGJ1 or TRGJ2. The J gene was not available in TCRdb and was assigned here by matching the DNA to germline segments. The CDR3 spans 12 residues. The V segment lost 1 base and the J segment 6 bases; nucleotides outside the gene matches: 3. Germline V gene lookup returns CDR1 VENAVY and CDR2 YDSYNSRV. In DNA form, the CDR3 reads TGTGCCACCTGGGATAGAGGTTATAAGAAACTCTTT. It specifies CATWDRGYKKLF.

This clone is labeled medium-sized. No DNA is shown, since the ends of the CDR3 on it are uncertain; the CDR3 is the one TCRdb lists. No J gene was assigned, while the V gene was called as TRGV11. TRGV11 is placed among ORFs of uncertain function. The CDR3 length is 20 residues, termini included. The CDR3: CTTVPAGLGTLLCTGWFKIF.

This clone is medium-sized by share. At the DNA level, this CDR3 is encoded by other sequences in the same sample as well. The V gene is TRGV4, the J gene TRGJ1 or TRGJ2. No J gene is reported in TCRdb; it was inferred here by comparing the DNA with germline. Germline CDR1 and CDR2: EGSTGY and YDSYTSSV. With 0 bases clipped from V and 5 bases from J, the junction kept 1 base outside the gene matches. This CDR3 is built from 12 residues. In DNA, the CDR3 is TGTGCCACCTGGGATGGGAATTATAAGAAACTCTTT. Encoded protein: CATWDGNYKKLF.

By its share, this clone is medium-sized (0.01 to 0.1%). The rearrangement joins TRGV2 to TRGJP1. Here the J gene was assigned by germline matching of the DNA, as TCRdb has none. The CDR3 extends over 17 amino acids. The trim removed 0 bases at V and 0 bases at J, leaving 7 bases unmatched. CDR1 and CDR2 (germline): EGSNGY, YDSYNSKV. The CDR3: CATWDGPGYTTGWFKIF. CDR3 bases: TGTGCCACCTGGGACGGGCCCGGGTATACCACTGGTTGGTTCAAGATATTT.

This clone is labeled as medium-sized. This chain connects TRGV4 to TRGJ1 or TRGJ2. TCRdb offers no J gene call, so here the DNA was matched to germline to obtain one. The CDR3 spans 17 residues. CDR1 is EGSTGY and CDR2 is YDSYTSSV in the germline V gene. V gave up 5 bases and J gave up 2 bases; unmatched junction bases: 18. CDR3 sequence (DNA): TGTGCCACCTGGGTTCGTTCGCACCCCCTCGATTATTATAAGAAACTCTTT. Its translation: CATWVRSHPLDYYKKLF.

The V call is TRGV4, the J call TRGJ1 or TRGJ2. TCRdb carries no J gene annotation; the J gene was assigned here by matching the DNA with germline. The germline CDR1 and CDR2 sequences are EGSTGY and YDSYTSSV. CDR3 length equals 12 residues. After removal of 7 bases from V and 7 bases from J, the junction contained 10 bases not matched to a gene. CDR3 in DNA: TGTGCCACCTGTCGAGGGGCGTATAAGAAACTCTTT. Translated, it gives CATCRGAYKKLF.